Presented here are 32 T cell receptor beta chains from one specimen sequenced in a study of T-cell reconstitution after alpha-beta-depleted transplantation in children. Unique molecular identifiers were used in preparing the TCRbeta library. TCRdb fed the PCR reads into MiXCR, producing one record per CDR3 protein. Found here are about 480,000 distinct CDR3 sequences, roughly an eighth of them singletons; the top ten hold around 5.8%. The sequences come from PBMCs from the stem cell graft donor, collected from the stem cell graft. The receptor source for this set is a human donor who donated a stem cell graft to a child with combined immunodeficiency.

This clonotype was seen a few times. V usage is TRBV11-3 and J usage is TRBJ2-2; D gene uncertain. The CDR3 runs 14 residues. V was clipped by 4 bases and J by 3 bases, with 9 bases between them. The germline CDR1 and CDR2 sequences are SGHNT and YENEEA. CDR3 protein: CASSSSRDTGELFF. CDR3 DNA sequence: TGTGCCAGCAGCTCAAGTAGAGACACCGGGGAGCTGTTTTTT.

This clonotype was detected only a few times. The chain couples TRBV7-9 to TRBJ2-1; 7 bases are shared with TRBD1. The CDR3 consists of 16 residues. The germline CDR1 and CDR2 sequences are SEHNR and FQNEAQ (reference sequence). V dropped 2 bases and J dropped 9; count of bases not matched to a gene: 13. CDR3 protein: CASSLPTGQGVGEQFF. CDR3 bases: TGTGCCAGCAGCTTACCGACAGGGCAGGGGGTTGGTGAGCAGTTCTTC.

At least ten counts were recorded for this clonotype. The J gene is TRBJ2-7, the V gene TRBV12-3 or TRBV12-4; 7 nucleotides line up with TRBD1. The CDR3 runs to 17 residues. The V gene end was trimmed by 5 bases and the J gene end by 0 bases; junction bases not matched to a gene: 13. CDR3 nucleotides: TGTGCCAGCAGTCCACGGGACAGCTTTTTTACCTCCTACGAGCAGTACTTC. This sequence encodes CASSPRDSFFTSYEQYF.

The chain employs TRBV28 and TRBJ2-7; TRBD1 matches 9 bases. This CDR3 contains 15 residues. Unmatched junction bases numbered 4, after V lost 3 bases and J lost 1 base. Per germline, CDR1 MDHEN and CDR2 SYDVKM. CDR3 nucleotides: TGTGCCAGCAGTTTTCCGGACAGGGGTTCCTACGAGCAGTACTTC. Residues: CASSFPDRGSYEQYF.

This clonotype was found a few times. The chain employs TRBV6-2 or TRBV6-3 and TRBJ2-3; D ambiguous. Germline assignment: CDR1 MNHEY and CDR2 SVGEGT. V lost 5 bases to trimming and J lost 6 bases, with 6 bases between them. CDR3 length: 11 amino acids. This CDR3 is CASSILDTQYF. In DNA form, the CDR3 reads TGTGCCAGCAGTATACTGGATACGCAGTATTTT.

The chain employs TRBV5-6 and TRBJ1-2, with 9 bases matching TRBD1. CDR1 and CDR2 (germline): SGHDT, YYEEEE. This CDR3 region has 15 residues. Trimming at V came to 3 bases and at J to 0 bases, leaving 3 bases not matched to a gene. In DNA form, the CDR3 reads TGTGCCAGCAGCTGGGGACAGGGCCCTAACTATGGCTACACCTTC. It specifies CASSWGQGPNYGYTF.

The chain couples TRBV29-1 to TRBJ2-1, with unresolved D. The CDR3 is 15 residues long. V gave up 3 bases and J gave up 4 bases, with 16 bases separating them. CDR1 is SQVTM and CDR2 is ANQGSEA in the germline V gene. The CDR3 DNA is TGCAGCGTTGACCAAGATCTAAGAGAATACAATGAGCAGTTCTTC. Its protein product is CSVDQDLREYNEQFF.

In DNA form, the CDR3 reads TGCAGCGTGGTAGGGGTAAAAGGTGAAAAACTGTTTTTT. Protein: CSVVGVKGEKLFF. The V and J genes are TRBV29-1 and TRBJ1-4, with a possible D match to TRBD1 (5 bases). The CDR3 runs to 13 residues. The V gene's germline CDR1 is SQVTM and CDR2 ANQGSEA. V was cut by 6 bases and J by 7 bases, with 15 bases left in between.

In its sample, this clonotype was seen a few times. The CDR3 loop reads CASSLMGPGYNEQFF. As DNA, the CDR3 is TGTGCCAGCAGCTTGATGGGGCCGGGCTACAATGAGCAGTTCTTC. The chain carries TRBV5-6 and TRBJ2-1; tentative D call: TRBD1 (5 bases). The germline CDR1 and CDR2 sequences are SGHDT and YYEEEE. CDR3 length: 15 residues. V lost 1 base, J lost 3 bases, and 11 bases lay in between.

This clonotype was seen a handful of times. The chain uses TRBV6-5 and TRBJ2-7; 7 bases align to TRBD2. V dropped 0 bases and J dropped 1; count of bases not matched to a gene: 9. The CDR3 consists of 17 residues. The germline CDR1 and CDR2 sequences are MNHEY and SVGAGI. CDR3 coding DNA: TGTGCCAGCAGTTACTCGAGGTATCTAGCGGATTCCTACGAGCAGTACTTC. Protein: CASSYSRYLADSYEQYF.

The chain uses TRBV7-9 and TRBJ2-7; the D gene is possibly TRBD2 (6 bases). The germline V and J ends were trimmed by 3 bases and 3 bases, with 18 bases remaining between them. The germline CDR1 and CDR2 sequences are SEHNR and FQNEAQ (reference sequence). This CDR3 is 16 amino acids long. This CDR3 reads CASSLKGPGLFYEQYF. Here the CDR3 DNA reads TGTGCCAGCAGCTTGAAGGGACCGGGACTTTTCTACGAGCAGTACTTC.

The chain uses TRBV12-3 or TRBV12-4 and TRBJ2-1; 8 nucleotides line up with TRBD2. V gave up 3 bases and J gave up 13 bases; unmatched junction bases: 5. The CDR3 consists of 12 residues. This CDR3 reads CASSFEAGAQFF. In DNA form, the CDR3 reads TGTGCCAGCAGTTTTGAAGCGGGAGCACAGTTCTTC.

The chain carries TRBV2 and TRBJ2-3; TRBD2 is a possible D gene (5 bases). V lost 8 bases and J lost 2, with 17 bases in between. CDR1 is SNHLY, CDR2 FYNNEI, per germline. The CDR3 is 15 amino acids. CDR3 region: CASRPGNPPTDTQYF. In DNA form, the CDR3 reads TGTGCCAGCCGACCCGGGAACCCGCCCACAGATACGCAGTATTTT.

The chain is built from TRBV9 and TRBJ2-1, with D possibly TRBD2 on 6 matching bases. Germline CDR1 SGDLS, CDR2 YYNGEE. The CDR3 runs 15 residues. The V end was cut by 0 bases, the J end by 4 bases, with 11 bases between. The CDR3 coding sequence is TGTGCCAGCAGCGTAGGCGGGGAGATTTACAATGAGCAGTTCTTC. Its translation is CASSVGGEIYNEQFF.

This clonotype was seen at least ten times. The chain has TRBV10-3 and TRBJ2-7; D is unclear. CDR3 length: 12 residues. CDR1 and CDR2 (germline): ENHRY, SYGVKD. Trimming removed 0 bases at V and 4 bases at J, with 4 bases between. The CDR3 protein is CAISESGYEQYF. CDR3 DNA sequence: TGTGCCATCAGTGAGTCGGGGTACGAGCAGTACTTC.

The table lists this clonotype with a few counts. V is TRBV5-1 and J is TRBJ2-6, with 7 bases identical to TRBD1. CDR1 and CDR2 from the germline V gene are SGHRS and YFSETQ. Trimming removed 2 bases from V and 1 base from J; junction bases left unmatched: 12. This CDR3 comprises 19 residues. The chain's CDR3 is CASSFNRDSVQSGANVLTF. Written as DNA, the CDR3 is TGCGCCAGCAGCTTTAACCGGGACAGCGTTCAATCTGGGGCCAACGTCCTGACTTTC.

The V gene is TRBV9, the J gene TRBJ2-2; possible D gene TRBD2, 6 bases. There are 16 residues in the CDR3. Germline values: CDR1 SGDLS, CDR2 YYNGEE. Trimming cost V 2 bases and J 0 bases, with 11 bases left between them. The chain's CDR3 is CASSVASDANTGELFF. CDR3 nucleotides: TGTGCCAGCAGCGTCGCTAGCGACGCGAACACCGGGGAGCTGTTTTTT.

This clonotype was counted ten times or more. The CDR3 is CASSRVLAGKGNEQFF. The DNA of the CDR3 is TGTGCCAGCAGCCGTGTTTTAGCGGGAAAAGGCAATGAGCAGTTCTTC. The rearrangement uses TRBV11-2 and TRBJ2-1; TRBD2 matches at 8 bases. The germline V gene encodes CDR1 SGHAT and CDR2 FQNNGV. With V trimmed by 5 bases and J by 6 bases, 12 bases remained unmatched. The CDR3 length is 16 residues.

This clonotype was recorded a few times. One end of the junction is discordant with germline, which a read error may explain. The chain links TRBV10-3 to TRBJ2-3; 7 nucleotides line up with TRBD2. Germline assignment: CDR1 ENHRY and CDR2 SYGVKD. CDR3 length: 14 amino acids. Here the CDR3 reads CAISSGTTPDTQYF. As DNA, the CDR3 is TGTGCCATCAGTTCCGGGACTACCCCAGATACCCAGTATTTT.

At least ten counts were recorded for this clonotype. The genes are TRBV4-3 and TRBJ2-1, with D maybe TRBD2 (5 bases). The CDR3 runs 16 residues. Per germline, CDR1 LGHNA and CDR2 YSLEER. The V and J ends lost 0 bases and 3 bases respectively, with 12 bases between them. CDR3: CASSQDRSGYYNEQFF. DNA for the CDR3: TGCGCCAGCAGCCAAGATCGAAGCGGATACTACAATGAGCAGTTCTTC.

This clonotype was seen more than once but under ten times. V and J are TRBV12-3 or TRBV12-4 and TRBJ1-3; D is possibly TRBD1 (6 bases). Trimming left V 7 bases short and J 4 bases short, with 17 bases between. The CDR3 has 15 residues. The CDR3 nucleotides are TGTGCCAGCACGCTCACAGGGCAGGGGGGAAACACCATATATTTT. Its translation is CASTLTGQGGNTIYF.

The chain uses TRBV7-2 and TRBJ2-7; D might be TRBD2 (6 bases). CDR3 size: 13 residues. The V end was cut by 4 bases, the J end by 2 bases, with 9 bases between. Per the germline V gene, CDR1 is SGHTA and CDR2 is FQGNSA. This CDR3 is CASSWGVPYEQYF. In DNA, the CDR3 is TGTGCCAGCAGCTGGGGGGTCCCCTACGAGCAGTACTTC. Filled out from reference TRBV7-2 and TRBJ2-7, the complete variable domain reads GAGVSQSPSNKVTEKGKDVELRCDPISGHTALYWYRQSLGQGLEFLIYFQGNSAPDKSGLPSDRFSAERTGGSVSTLTIQRTQQEDSAVYLCASSWGVPYEQYFGPGTRLTVT.

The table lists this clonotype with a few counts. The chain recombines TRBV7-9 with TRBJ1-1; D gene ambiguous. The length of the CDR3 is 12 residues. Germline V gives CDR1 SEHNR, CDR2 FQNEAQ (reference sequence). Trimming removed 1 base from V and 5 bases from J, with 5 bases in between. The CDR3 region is CASSLVQTEAFF. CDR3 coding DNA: TGTGCCAGCAGCTTAGTTCAAACTGAAGCTTTCTTT.

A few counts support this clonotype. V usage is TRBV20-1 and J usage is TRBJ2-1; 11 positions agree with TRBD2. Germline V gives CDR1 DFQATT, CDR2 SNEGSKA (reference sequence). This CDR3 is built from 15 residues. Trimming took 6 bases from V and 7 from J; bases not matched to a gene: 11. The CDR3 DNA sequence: TGCAGTGCGCACCCGGGACTAGCGGATAGGAATGAGCAGTTCTTC. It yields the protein CSAHPGLADRNEQFF.

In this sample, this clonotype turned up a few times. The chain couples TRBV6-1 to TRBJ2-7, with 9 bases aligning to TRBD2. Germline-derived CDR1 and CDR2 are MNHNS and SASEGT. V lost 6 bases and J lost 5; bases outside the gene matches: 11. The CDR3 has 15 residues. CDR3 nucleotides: TGTGCCAGCAGGGGGATGGGGGCTAGCGGGAACGAGCAGTACTTC. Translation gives CASRGMGASGNEQYF.

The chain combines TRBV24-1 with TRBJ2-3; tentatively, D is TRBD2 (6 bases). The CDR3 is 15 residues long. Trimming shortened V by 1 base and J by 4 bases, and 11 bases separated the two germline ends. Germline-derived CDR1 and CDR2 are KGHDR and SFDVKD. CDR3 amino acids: CATSDFHGTADTQYF. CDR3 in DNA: TGTGCCACCAGTGATTTCCACGGGACTGCAGATACGCAGTATTTT.

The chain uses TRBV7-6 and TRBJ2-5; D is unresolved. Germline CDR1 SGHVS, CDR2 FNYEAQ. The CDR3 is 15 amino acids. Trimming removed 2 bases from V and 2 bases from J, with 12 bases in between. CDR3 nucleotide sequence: TGTGCCAGCAGCTTATTACCCTCCTTTCAAGAGACCCAGTACTTC. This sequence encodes CASSLLPSFQETQYF.

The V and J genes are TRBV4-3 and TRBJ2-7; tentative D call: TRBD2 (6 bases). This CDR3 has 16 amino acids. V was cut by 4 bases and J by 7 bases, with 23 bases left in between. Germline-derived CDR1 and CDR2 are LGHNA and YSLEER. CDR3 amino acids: CASSLSRRDPQREQYF. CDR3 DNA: TGCGCCAGCAGCCTCTCTCGGCGGGACCCTCAGCGGGAGCAGTACTTC.

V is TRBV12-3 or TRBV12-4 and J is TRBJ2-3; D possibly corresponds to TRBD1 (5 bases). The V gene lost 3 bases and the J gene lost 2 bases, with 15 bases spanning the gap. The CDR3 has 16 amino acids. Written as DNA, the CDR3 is TGTGCCAGCAGTTTTTCAGGGATTGGGGACACAGATACGCAGTATTTT. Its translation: CASSFSGIGDTDTQYF.

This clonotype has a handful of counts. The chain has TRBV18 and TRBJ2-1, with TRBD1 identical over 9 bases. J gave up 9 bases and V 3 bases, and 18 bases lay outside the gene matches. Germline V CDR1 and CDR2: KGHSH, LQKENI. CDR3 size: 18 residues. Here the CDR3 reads CASSPRDTRTGVPGEQFF. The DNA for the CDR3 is TGTGCCAGCTCACCCCGGGATACACGGACAGGGGTTCCGGGTGAGCAGTTCTTC.

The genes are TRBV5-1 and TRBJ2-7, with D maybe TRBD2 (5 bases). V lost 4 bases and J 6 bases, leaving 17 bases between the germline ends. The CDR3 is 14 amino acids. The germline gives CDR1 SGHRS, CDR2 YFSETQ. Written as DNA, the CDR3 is TGCGCCAGCAGCCCCCTTGTAACAGAGGGCGAGCAGTACTTC. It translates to CASSPLVTEGEQYF.

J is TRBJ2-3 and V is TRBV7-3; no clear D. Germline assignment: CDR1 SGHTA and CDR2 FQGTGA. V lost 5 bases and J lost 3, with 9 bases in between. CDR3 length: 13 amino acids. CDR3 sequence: CASSPHETDTQYF. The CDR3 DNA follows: TGTGCCAGCAGCCCCCACGAAACAGATACGCAGTATTTT.